This passage covers 6 T cell receptor beta chains from one sample sequenced in a study of vaccination effects on CD4 cells after COVID-19. These TCRs are of unknown antigen specificity. In the ViraFEST assay, antigen-specific CD4+ clonotypes were identified by expansion after peptide-pool stimulation. Subsequent to a culture period of less than twelve days, CD4+ T cells were isolated. Profiled with immunoSEQ multiplex PCR; TCRdb holds only in-frame clones, not every one. The profile shows tens of thousands of clones, around 76% of them singletons. The input for sequencing was CD4+ T cells from PBMCs cultured with HCoV-229E spike peptides, taken before COVID-19 vaccination. The source is a human donor who received a COVID-19 vaccine.

This clone occurred once. V gene TRBV5-8 combines with J gene TRBJ2-3, with TRBD1 identical over 7 bases. The junction had 7 bases not matched to a gene; V was cut back by 5 bases and J by 4 bases. The germline gives CDR1 SGHTS, CDR2 YDEGEE. The CDR3 spans 14 residues. CDR3 sequence (DNA): TGTGCCAGCAGATACGGACAGGTGGCAGATACGCAGTATTTT. This gives the protein CASRYGQVADTQYF.

The J gene is TRBJ1-6, the V gene TRBV5-1; perhaps TRBD1 as D (6 bases). Germline values: CDR1 SGHRS, CDR2 YFSETQ. The CDR3 loop spans 12 amino acids. V lost 7 bases, J lost 5 bases, and 7 bases lay in between. The CDR3 protein is CASRTDNSPLHF. CDR3 nucleotides: TGCGCCAGCCGGACAGATAATTCACCCCTCCACTTT.

The J gene is TRBJ2-3, the V gene TRBV5-5, with 9 bases fitting TRBD1. In germline, CDR1 is SGHKS, CDR2 YYEKEE (reference sequence). The junction had 13 bases not matched to a gene; V was cut back by 4 bases and J by 1 base. The CDR3 is 18 residues long. CDR3 bases: TGTGCCAGCAGCACGGGACAGGGAGGGTTTAGGGGCACAGATACGCAGTATTTT. This codes for CASSTGQGGFRGTDTQYF. Using reference TRBV5-5 and TRBJ2-3 for the parts outside the CDR3, the full variable domain is DAGVTQSPTHLIKTRGQQVTLRCSPISGHKSVSWYQQVLGQGPQFIFQYYEKEERGRGNFPDRFSARQFPNYSSELNVNALLLGDSALYLCASSTGQGGFRGTDTQYFGPGTRLTVL.

The rearrangement links TRBV5-6 to TRBJ2-5; D is undetermined. CDR3 size: 17 residues. Germline V CDR1 and CDR2: SGHDT, YYEEEE. V shed 1 base and J shed 0 bases, with 16 bases lying between them. The CDR3 reads CASSLYELGVYQETQYF. CDR3 coding DNA: TGTGCCAGCAGCTTGTATGAATTGGGTGTTTACCAAGAGACCCAGTACTTC.

This rearrangement joins TRBV6-5 to TRBJ2-7, with D tentatively TRBD1 (6 bases). The CDR3 is made up of 15 amino acids. Trimming removed 4 bases at V and 5 bases at J, with 18 bases between. The germline V gene has CDR1 MNHEY and CDR2 SVGAGI. CDR3 amino acids: CASSSGVRGVDEQYV. The CDR3 nucleotides read TGTGCCAGCAGTTCTGGGGTCAGGGGAGTTGACGAGCAGTACGTC.

The chain carries TRBV24-1 and TRBJ2-3, with a possible D match to TRBD1 (6 bases). CDR3 length: 16 amino acids. Deletions cut 5 bases from V and 4 bases from J, with 18 bases between. Per germline, CDR1 KGHDR and CDR2 SFDVKD. The CDR3 reads CATSVSGQGWADTQYF. CDR3 in DNA: TGTGCCACCAGTGTTTCGGGGCAGGGGTGGGCAGATACGCAGTATTTT.